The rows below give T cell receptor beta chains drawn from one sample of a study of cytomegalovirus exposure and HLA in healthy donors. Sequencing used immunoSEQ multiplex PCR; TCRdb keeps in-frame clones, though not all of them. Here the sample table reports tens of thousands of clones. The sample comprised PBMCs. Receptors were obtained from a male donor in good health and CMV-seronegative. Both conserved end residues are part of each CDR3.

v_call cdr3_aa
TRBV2 CASNRQGDSYGYTF
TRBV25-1 CASSKAGTSKVEQYF
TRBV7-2 CASSFTMNTEAFF
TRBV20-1 CSAGAHRGYTF
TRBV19 CASSVAGGTYEQYF
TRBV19 CASSTRNTGELFF
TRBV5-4 CASSLVTSFNEQFF
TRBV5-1 CASSVPGGHNEQFF
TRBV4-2 CASSHPSRGFYGYTF
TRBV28 CASSTNQGLYGYTF
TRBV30 CACSGDYEQYF
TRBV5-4 CASSPDRVGGYTF
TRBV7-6 CASSQLAGALYNEQFF
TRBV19 CASIERHVGGYTF
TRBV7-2 CASSPRSGGGGETQYF
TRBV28 CASTGTSGGTGELFF
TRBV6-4 CASSEEARGELFF
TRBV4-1 CASSQGISGSSYEQYF
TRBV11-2 CASRGLAGVQEQFF
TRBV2 CASSVGSSYEQYF
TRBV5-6 CASSLGQGDKNIQYF
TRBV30 CAWSEFGYTVLPQHF
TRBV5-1 CASNPGQGGFNEQYF
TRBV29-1 CSARGGDRGYGYTF
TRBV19 CASSLTGQYTEAFF
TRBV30 CAWAQGAEYEQYF
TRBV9 CASSPQGTSGYEQFF
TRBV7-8 CASSPRDTPFLVGYTF
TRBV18 CASSPLERGELFF
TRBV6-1 CASTSSGSYNEQFF
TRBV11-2 CASLPGQAIINYGYTF
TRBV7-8 CASSLGGVPFF
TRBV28 CASSWRGGNTEAFF
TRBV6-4 CASSVDRGEVQYF
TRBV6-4 CASSDSSWATEAFF
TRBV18 CASSPPTVRGETQYF
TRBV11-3 CASSQGTTGELFF
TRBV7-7 CASSLAGTSGMVEQFF
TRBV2 CASSEDLVFHEQYF
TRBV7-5 CARSLALAGNTDTQYF
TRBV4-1 CASSQAGTAYGYTF